The TCR beta chain under discussion was sequenced for a study of blood T cell repertoires in COVID-19. Across the study: Samples of COVID-19 (acute and convalescent) were obtained from the United States, Italy and Spain. PBMCs, B-cell-depleted T cells, or T cells were the source of the cDNA or gDNA that made up the material.

This clone was observed a single time. In the authors' methods: For nucleated cells, counts were estimated from reference gene primer amplification. Generated by immunoSEQ multiplex PCR, the TCRdb table keeps only in-frame clones and is missing some. V and J calls and clone size are those listed in that table; D and trimming were worked out from the DNA. The sample has 200,000 to 250,000 clones; approximately 86% are singletons. CDR3 length equals 17 residues. Germline loops: CDR1 MDHEN, CDR2 SYDVKM. V was cut by 4 bases and J by 1 base, with 18 bases left in between. This TCR was sampled from a woman in her 70s with active or convalescent COVID-19. Sequencing was performed on peripheral blood. This chain connects TRBV28 to TRBJ2-3; TRBD2 might be the D (6 bases). CDR3 in amino acids: CASSSMPGREGTDTQYF. The CDR3 DNA sequence: TGTGCCAGCAGTTCTATGCCCGGGCGGGAAGGCACAGATACGCAGTATTTT. The full variable domain, completed using reference TRBV28 and TRBJ2-3, is DVKVTQSSRYLVKRTGEKVFLECVQDMDHENMFWYRQDPGLGLRLIYFSYDVKMKEKGDIPEGYSVSREKKERFSLILESASTNQTSMYLCASSSMPGREGTDTQYFGPGTRLTVL.